This record looks at one T cell receptor (beta chain) sequence and its context. Original processing notes: Estimation of nucleated cell counts was performed using reference gene primer amplification. Repertoires were generated with immunoSEQ multiplex PCR, while TCRdb's copy carries only in-frame clones and drops some. V, J and clone size were drawn from that table, and D and trimming were deduced from the DNA. Among roughly 70,000 clones listed, 85% to 90% were seen once. CDR1 is MNHEY and CDR2 is SVGEGT in the germline V gene. The V end lost 6 bases, the J end lost 0 bases, and 14 bases lay between the germline ends. The CDR3 length is 15 residues. This entry is derived from a study of blood T cell repertoires in COVID-19. Turning to the study itself: Acute and convalescent COVID-19 specimens originated in the United States, Italy and Spain. T cells, B-cell-depleted T cells, or PBMCs provided the cDNA or gDNA that served as material.

The sample comprised peripheral blood. The TCR originated in a man aged 45-65 years with active COVID-19. This rearrangement joins TRBV6-2 or TRBV6-3 to TRBJ1-1; no reliable D call. The CDR3 here is CASSSVTRMNTEAFF. CDR3 in DNA: TGTGCCAGCAGCTCTGTAACACGAATGAACACTGAAGCTTTCTTT.